This T cell receptor (beta chain) was profiled in a study of shared clonotypes between healthy human individuals. Study in general: Each donor contributed plates that comprised three CD4 naive, three CD4 memory, two CD8 naive and one CD8 memory. Points from the study as a whole: When naive CD4 clonotypes were compared across a few donors, about 4.8% were shared.

Trimming removed 11 bases at V and 0 bases at J, with 7 bases between. This CDR3 comprises 11 residues. Germline CDR1 and CDR2: LNHDA and SQIVND (reference sequence). Measured with immunoSEQ multiplex PCR; TCRdb has only the in-frame clones, and not every one. The sample holds hundreds of thousands of clones, around three quarters seen once. Concerning this clone itself: Its target is unknown. The sample carries other DNA sequences with the same CDR3.

Donors included only healthy HIV-negative adults lacking recent acute infections or vaccinations. The chain is built from TRBV19 and TRBJ1-1; D gene uncertain. The sequencing input was memory CD4+ T cells sorted from blood. Stated subset: CD45RA-negative fraction. The receptor's source is a woman in her thirties in good health. The CDR3 nucleotides are TGTGCCTCGACATTGAACACTGAAGCTTTCTTT. Translation gives CASTLNTEAFF.